The 9 T cell receptor beta chains presented below share a single source sample, sequenced in a study of T cell changes during pregnancy in multiple sclerosis. Profiled with immunoSEQ multiplex PCR; TCRdb holds only in-frame clones, not every one. The sample lists approximately 53,000 clones; about 92% were seen once. Sequencing was performed on CD4+ T cells from peripheral blood mononuclear cells, taken before pregnancy. Receptor source: a female donor with multiple sclerosis, enrolled in a pregnancy study.

J is TRBJ2-7 and V is TRBV30; D is possibly TRBD2 (6 bases). This CDR3 has 13 residues. The germline gives CDR1 GTSNPN, CDR2 SVGIG (reference sequence). CDR3 nucleotide sequence: TGTGCTTCCTCCCCGGGGGATTCCTACGAGCAGTACTTC. This codes for CASSPGDSYEQYF.

The V gene is TRBV6-5, the J gene TRBJ1-2, with 9 bases fitting TRBD1. The CDR3 totals 13 residues. With V trimmed by 1 base and J by 8 bases, 2 bases remained unmatched. The germline V gene has CDR1 MNHEY and CDR2 SVGAGI. DNA for the CDR3: TGTGCCAGCAGTTACTTAACAGGGGGCGGCTACACCTTC. Its translation is CASSYLTGGGYTF.

The chain combines TRBV5-5 with TRBJ2-6; maybe TRBD1 (5 bases). This CDR3 is built from 16 residues. The germline V and J ends were trimmed by 1 base and 4 bases, with 12 bases remaining between them. Germline values: CDR1 SGHKS, CDR2 YYEKEE (reference sequence). The CDR3 here is CASSLTGSAGANVLTF. The CDR3, as DNA: TGTGCCAGCAGCTTGACAGGTTCAGCGGGGGCCAACGTCCTGACTTTC.

The chain links TRBV7-6 to TRBJ1-2; D remains unclear. The V gene's germline CDR1 is SGHVS and CDR2 FNYEAQ. Trimming removed 2 bases from V and 1 base from J, with 11 bases in between. The length of the CDR3 is 15 residues. In DNA, the CDR3 is TGTGCCAGCAGCTTATACCCAGTGAATAACTATGGCTACACCTTC. This codes for CASSLYPVNNYGYTF. Full variable domain (missing parts from reference TRBV7-6 and TRBJ1-2): GAGVSQSPRYKVTKRGQDVALRCDPISGHVSLYWYRQALGQGPEFLTYFNYEAQQDKSGLPNDRFSAERPEGSISTLTIQRTEQRDSAMYRCASSLYPVNNYGYTFGSGTRLTVV.

The V call is TRBV30, the J call TRBJ1-1; a possible D gene is TRBD1 (6 bases). This CDR3 has 14 amino acids. V shed 0 bases and J shed 1 base, with 9 bases lying between them. The V gene's germline CDR1 is GTSNPN and CDR2 SVGIG (reference sequence). The CDR3, as DNA: TGTGCCTGGAGTGTAGGGGGAGCGAACACTGAAGCTTTCTTT. Its protein product is CAWSVGGANTEAFF.

This clone was seen just once. This chain uses TRBV5-1 with TRBJ2-3, with 13 bases fitting TRBD2. Losses at the gene ends were 2 bases for V and 4 bases for J; bases not matched to a gene: 16. The V gene's germline CDR1 is SGHRS and CDR2 YFSETQ. The CDR3 loop spans 20 amino acids. The CDR3 sequence is CASSFPPGTSGTTLPDTQYF. The CDR3, as DNA: TGCGCCAGCAGCTTTCCTCCGGGGACTAGCGGGACAACTCTCCCAGATACGCAGTATTTT.

This chain links TRBV6-6 with TRBJ2-1, with TRBD2 matching over 8 bases. CDR1 is MNHNY and CDR2 is SVGAGI in the germline V gene (reference sequence). Germline trimming cut 0 bases from V and 4 bases from J; bases unmatched to any gene: 5. The CDR3 length is 16 residues. The CDR3 DNA follows: TGTGCCAGCAGTTACTCGACACGCGGGAGGTACAATGAGCAGTTCTTC. Its protein product is CASSYSTRGRYNEQFF.

The rearrangement links TRBV18 to TRBJ1-5; 7 positions agree with TRBD1. Germline loops: CDR1 KGHSH, CDR2 LQKENI. This CDR3 is 16 amino acids long. The V gene end was trimmed by 4 bases and the J gene end by 0 bases; junction bases not matched to a gene: 6. CDR3 protein: CASSLRGQASNQPQHF. The CDR3 DNA sequence: TGTGCCAGCTCACTTAGAGGACAGGCTAGCAATCAGCCCCAGCATTTT.

V is TRBV15 and J is TRBJ2-5, with 10 bases aligning to TRBD1. V lost 2 bases to trimming and J lost 4 bases; unmatched junction nucleotides: 4. The CDR3 sequence is 15 residues long. CDR1 and CDR2 from the germline V gene are LNHNV and YYDKDF (reference sequence). The CDR3 DNA follows: TGTGCCACCAGCAGACTAAGGACAGGGGGAGAGACCCAGTACTTC. Residues: CATSRLRTGGETQYF.